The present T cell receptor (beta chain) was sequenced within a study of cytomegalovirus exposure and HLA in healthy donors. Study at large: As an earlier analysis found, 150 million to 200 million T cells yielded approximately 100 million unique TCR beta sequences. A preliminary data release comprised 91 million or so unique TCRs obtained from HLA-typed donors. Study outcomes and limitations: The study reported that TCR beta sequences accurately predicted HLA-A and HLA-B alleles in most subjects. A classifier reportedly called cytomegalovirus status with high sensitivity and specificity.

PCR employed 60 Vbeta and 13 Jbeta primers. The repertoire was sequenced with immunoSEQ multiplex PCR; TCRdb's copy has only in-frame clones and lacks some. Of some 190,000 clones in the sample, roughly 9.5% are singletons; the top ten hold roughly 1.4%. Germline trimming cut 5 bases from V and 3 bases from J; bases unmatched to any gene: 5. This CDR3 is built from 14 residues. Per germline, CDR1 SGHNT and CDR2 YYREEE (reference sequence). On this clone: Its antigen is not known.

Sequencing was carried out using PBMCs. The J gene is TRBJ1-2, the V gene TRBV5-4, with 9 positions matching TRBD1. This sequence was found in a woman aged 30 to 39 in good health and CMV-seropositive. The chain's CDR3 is CASSRQGVDYGYTF. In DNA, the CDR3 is TGTGCCAGCAGTCGACAGGGGGTAGACTATGGCTACACCTTC.